This T cell receptor beta chain was profiled in a study of T cell clusters in autoimmune cytopenias. About this clonotype itself: What it binds is not known.

The CDR3 sequence is 15 residues long. Study outcomes and limitations: TRB repertoire shifts in secondary cytopenia and chronic lymphocytic leukemia mostly reflected lymphoma, not autoimmunity. Exclusive TRB clusters were approximately 3.2-fold more numerous in healthy donors than in active autoimmune hepatitis. Primary autoimmune cytopenia patients seemingly lacked the physiological T cell clusters found in healthy donors.

Some 39,000 genome equivalents of blood DNA were amplified for TRB. TRB rearrangements were amplified by touch-down multiplex PCR with mixed TRB-A/B primers. Reanalyzing the multiplex PCR reads, TCRdb keeps one entry per CDR3 protein, without DNA. Recorded for this sample: 5,000 to 6,500 distinct CDR3 sequences. This rearrangement joins TRBV12-3 or TRBV12-4 to TRBJ1-1; TCRdb designates TRBD1, a call that cannot be tested without DNA. The receptor was derived from a human donor with an autoimmune cytopenia or autoimmune hepatitis (not recorded which). Material for sequencing was peripheral blood. CDR3 in amino acids: CASRSPGERRTEAFF.